Below, one T cell receptor (beta chain) is given with its context. No antigen is known for it. Produced via immunoSEQ multiplex PCR; TCRdb's table is partial and in-frame only. The data contain about 39,000 clones, 88% of them seen just once; the ten biggest clones take up about 27%. This sample was included in a study of T cell responses to AZD1222 COVID-19 vaccine. Broader study findings: Donors were mostly white British, more females; clonal diversity possibly underestimated. Baseline seropositivity characterized only a handful of AZD1222 recipients.

This CDR3 region has 13 residues. The germline CDR1 and CDR2 sequences are GTSNPN and SVGIG (reference sequence). Trimming stripped 2 bases from V and 4 bases from J, with 9 bases between. This receptor was taken from an adult who received the MenACWY meningococcal vaccine as a control. The rearrangement joins TRBV30 to TRBJ1-5; possible D gene TRBD1, 5 bases. Specimen: peripheral blood, collected 28 days after the second dose of the MenACWY control vaccine. CDR3: CAWSSGGNQPQHF. The CDR3 bases are TGTGCCTGGAGTTCCGGGGGGAATCAGCCCCAGCATTTT.